The 14 T cell receptor beta chains below were found in one sample sequenced in a study of long-term antiretroviral therapy in people with HIV. Investigators performed immunoSEQ version v3.0 at survey level. Sequencing used immunoSEQ multiplex PCR; TCRdb keeps in-frame clones, though not all of them. The table has more than 20,000 clones, roughly three quarters seen once. The starting material was unsorted PBMCs, obtained less than 1.8 years before starting antiretroviral therapy. The origin of the receptors is a woman aged 40 to 49 with HIV.

The CDR3 DNA reads TGCGCCAGCAGAACGACAGGGGTTCAATACAATGAGCAGTTCTTC. Translating it yields CASRTTGVQYNEQFF. This chain connects TRBV5-1 to TRBJ2-1; TRBD1 agrees at 8 bases. V was clipped by 5 bases and J by 4 bases; unmatched bases: 8. The V gene's germline CDR1 is SGHRS and CDR2 YFSETQ. The CDR3 totals 15 residues. The full variable domain, its missing parts supplied by reference TRBV5-1 and TRBJ2-1, is KAGVTQTPRYLIKTRGQQVTLSCSPISGHRSVSWYQQTPGQGLQFLFEYFSETQRNKGNFPGRFSGRQFSNSRSEMNVSTLELGDSALYLCASRTTGVQYNEQFFGPGTRLTVL.

The sample holds one count of this clone. This CDR3 is CASSLQGEGTYNEQFF. DNA of the CDR3: TGTGCCAGCAGCTTGCAAGGGGAGGGGACCTACAATGAGCAGTTCTTC. The chain couples TRBV5-6 to TRBJ2-1; 7 nucleotides agree with TRBD2. This CDR3 is built from 16 residues. The germline gives CDR1 SGHDT, CDR2 YYEEEE. The junction had 6 bases not matched to a gene; V was cut back by 1 base and J by 2 bases. The full variable domain, its missing parts supplied by reference TRBV5-6 and TRBJ2-1, is DAGVTQSPTHLIKTRGQQVTLRCSPKSGHDTVSWYQQALGQGPQFIFQYYEEEERQRGNFPDRFSGHQFPNYSSELNVNALLLGDSALYLCASSLQGEGTYNEQFFGPGTRLTVL.

This clone was observed a few times. This sequence joins TRBV2 and TRBJ1-2; D perhaps matches TRBD1 (5 bases). Between the trimmed V and J ends, which lost 5 bases and 4 bases, there was a span of 14 bases. Germline CDR1 is SNHLY and CDR2 is FYNNEI. The CDR3 totals 14 residues. The CDR3 nucleotides read TGTGCCAGCAGTACTGGACATATTGGCTATGGCTACACCTTC. Amino acid sequence: CASSTGHIGYGYTF.

The chain carries TRBV4-1 and TRBJ1-2; 9 bases match TRBD1. Trimming cost V 4 bases and J 0 bases; bases outside gene matches: 9. CDR3 length: 17 amino acids. Germline V lookup: CDR1 MGHRA, CDR2 YSYEKL. The CDR3 sequence: CASSLLFGTGTNYGYTF. DNA for the CDR3: TGCGCCAGCAGCCTCCTTTTTGGGACAGGGACTAACTATGGCTACACCTTC.

This chain uses TRBV7-2 with TRBJ1-1, with 7 positions matching TRBD1. Germline trimming cut 4 bases from V and 1 base from J; bases unmatched to any gene: 6. The CDR3 is made up of 15 amino acids. The V gene's germline CDR1 is SGHTA and CDR2 FQGNSA. The CDR3 region has the DNA TGTGCCAGCAGCTCAGAAAGGACAGGGAACACTGAAGCTTTCTTT. Protein sequence: CASSSERTGNTEAFF.

The rearrangement links TRBV7-8 to TRBJ2-7; D remains unclear. Germline V gene sequence: CDR1 SGHVS, CDR2 FQNEAQ. The CDR3 contains 14 residues. V was cut by 5 bases and J by 2 bases, with 13 bases left in between. The CDR3 loop reads CASSPRTVAYEQYF. The DNA of the CDR3 is TGTGCCAGCAGCCCGAGGACGGTTGCCTACGAGCAGTACTTC.

The chain has TRBV10-3 and TRBJ1-5; D is unresolved. Germline V lookup: CDR1 ENHRY, CDR2 SYGVKD. V gave up 2 bases and J gave up 6 bases, with 8 bases separating them. The CDR3 sequence is 13 residues long. For the CDR3, the DNA is TGTGCCATCAGTGAGATAGTTACTCAGCCCCAGCATTTT. Encoded protein: CAISEIVTQPQHF.

This clone was seen just once. The chain's CDR3 is CASSTHAVAYEQYF. The CDR3 bases are TGTGCCAGTAGTACCCACGCGGTCGCCTACGAGCAGTACTTC. This rearrangement joins TRBV19 to TRBJ2-7; D ambiguous. Trimming stripped 4 bases from V and 2 bases from J, with 12 bases between. The CDR3 sequence is 14 residues long. The germline CDR1 and CDR2 sequences are LNHDA and SQIVND (reference sequence).

CDR3 DNA sequence: TGTGCCAGCAGCTCAACGGGGCGTGGAAACACCATATATTTT. Residues: CASSSTGRGNTIYF. The gene calls are TRBV5-5 and TRBJ1-3, with a weak D call TRBD1 (5 bases). Germline-derived CDR1 and CDR2 are SGHKS and YYEKEE (reference sequence). The CDR3 is made up of 14 amino acids. The germline V and J ends were trimmed by 3 bases and 3 bases, with 10 bases remaining between them.

This clone was seen just once. This chain joins TRBV6-5 and TRBJ2-3; D possibly corresponds to TRBD1 (7 bases). Germline loops: CDR1 MNHEY, CDR2 SVGAGI. This CDR3 has 15 amino acids. Trimming shortened V by 2 bases and J by 2 bases, and 11 bases separated the two germline ends. The CDR3 reads CASSYRGTATDTQYF. CDR3 coding DNA: TGTGCCAGCAGTTACCGCGGGACAGCCACAGATACGCAGTATTTT.

This clone appeared a few times. J is TRBJ1-2 and V is TRBV7-9; D gene ambiguous. CDR1 and CDR2 from the germline V gene are SEHNR and FQNEAQ (reference sequence). V gave up 4 bases and J gave up 5 bases, with 14 bases separating them. There are 14 residues in the CDR3. CDR3 DNA: TGTGCCAGCAGCTCCCAGGACCTCATGTATGGCTACACCTTC. It is translated as CASSSQDLMYGYTF.

This rearrangement joins TRBV11-2 to TRBJ2-3; D uncertain. CDR1 SGHAT and CDR2 FQNNGV come from the germline V gene. The CDR3 loop spans 12 amino acids. V lost 5 bases and J 4 bases, leaving 7 bases between the germline ends. CDR3 sequence: CASSLSSDTQYF. For the CDR3, the DNA is TGTGCCAGCAGCCTTTCCTCAGATACGCAGTATTTT.

This chain uses TRBV30 with TRBJ2-1; 11 nucleotides align to TRBD1. V dropped 4 bases and J dropped 3; count of bases not matched to a gene: 5. This CDR3 comprises 15 residues. Looked up from germline, CDR1 is GTSNPN and CDR2 is SVGIG (reference sequence). CDR3 nucleotides: TGTGCCTGGACTTACGGGACAGGGGGCTACAATGAGCAGTTCTTC. Translating it yields CAWTYGTGGYNEQFF.

The chain has TRBV29-1 and TRBJ2-1; D unresolved. Between the trimmed V and J ends, which lost 8 bases and 10 bases, there was a span of 15 bases. The CDR3 sequence is 11 residues long. CDR1 SQVTM and CDR2 ANQGSEA come from the germline V gene. The DNA of the CDR3 is TGCAGCCATTCCTCCTCCAGCGAGCAGTTCTTC. Translation gives CSHSSSSEQFF.